Described below is a single TCR beta chain sequence and its context. The source of the sample is a study of radiotherapy plus CTLA-4 blockade in lung cancer. Study-wide background: Patients showed objective responses in 18% of cases, and disease control was achieved by less than 35%.

The CDR3 is 13 amino acids. Germline CDR1 MNHEY, CDR2 SMNVEV (reference sequence). The V and J ends lost 3 bases and 1 base respectively, with 6 bases between them. TCRdb's copy holds only in-frame clones and misses some; the assay was immunoSEQ multiplex PCR. Of fewer than 350 clones in the sample, roughly 93% were seen once. The origin of this receptor is a human donor with non-small cell lung cancer who had stable disease on radiotherapy plus ipilimumab. J is TRBJ1-1 and V is TRBV27; no firm D call. The sequencing here drew on tumor tissue, taken from a patient treated with radiotherapy plus ipilimumab. The CDR3 loop reads CASSFNTNTEAFF. The CDR3 nucleotides read TGTGCCAGCAGTTTCAACACGAACACTGAAGCTTTCTTT.